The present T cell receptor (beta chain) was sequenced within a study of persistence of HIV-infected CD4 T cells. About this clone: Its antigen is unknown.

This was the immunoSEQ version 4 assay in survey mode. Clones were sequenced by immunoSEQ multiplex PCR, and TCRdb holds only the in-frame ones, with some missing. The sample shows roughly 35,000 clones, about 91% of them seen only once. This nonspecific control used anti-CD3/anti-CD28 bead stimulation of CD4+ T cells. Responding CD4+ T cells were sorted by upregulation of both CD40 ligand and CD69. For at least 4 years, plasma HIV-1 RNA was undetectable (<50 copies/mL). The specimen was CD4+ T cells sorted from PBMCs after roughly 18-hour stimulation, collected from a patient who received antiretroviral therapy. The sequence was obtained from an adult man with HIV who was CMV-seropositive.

The DNA for the CDR3 is TGTGCCAGCAGTGATTGGGGCAGGGGAACTAATGAAAAACTGTTTTTT. Protein sequence: CASSDWGRGTNEKLFF. The rearrangement joins TRBV25-1 to TRBJ1-4, with D possibly TRBD1 on 6 matching bases. The germline V gene encodes CDR1 MGHDK and CDR2 SYGVNS. Trimming shortened V by 3 bases and J by 1 base, and 12 bases separated the two germline ends. The CDR3 is 16 amino acids.